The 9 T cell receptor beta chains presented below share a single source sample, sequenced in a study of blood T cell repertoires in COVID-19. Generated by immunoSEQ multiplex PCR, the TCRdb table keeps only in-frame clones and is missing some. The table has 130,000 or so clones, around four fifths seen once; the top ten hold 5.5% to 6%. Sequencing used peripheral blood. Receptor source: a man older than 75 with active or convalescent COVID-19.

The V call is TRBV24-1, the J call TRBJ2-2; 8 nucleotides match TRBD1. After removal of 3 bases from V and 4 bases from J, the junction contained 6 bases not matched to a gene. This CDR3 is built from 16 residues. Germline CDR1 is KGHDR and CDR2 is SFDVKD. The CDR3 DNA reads TGTGCCACCAGTGATCGGGCAGGGGGCCGCACCGGGGAGCTGTTTTTT. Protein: CATSDRAGGRTGELFF.

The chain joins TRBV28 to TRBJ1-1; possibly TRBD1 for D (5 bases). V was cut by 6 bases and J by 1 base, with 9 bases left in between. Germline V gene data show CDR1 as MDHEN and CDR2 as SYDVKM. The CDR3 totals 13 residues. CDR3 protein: CASRRQRNTEAFF. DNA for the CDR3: TGTGCCAGCAGACGACAGAGGAACACTGAAGCTTTCTTT. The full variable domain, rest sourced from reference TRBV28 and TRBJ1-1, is DVKVTQSSRYLVKRTGEKVFLECVQDMDHENMFWYRQDPGLGLRLIYFSYDVKMKEKGDIPEGYSVSREKKERFSLILESASTNQTSMYLCASRRQRNTEAFFGQGTRLTVV.

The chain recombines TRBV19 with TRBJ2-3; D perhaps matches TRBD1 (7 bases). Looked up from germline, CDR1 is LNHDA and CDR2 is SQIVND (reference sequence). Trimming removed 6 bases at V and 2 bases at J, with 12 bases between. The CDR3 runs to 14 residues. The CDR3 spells CASSLRGDTDTQYF. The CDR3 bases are TGTGCCAGTAGCCTCAGGGGGGACACAGATACGCAGTATTTT. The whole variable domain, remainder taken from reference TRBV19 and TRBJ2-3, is DGGITQSPKYLFRKEGQNVTLSCEQNLNHDAMYWYRQDPGQGLRLIYYSQIVNDFQKGDIAEGYSVSREKKESFPLTVTSAQKNPTAFYLCASSLRGDTDTQYFGPGTRLTVL.

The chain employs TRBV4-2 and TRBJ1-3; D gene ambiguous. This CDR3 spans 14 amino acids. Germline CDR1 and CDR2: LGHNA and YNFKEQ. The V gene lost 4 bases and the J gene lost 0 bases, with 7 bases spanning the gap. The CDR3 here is CASSPGISGNTIYF. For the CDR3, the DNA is TGTGCCAGCAGCCCGGGGATCTCTGGAAACACCATATATTTT.

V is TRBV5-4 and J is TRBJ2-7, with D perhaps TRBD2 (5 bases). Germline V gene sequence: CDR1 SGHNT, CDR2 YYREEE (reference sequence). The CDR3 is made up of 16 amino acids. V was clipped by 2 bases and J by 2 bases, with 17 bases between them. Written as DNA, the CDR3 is TGTGCCAGCAGCTTTCGAGGGTATGGGCAGGCCTACGAGCAGTACTTC. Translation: CASSFRGYGQAYEQYF.

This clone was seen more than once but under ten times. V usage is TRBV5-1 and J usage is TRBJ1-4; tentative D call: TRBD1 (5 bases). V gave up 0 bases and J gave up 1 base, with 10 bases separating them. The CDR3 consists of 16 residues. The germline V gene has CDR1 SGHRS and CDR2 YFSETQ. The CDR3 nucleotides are TGCGCCAGCAGCTTGGATGGGGGAGGAACTAATGAAAAACTGTTTTTT. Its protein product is CASSLDGGGTNEKLFF.

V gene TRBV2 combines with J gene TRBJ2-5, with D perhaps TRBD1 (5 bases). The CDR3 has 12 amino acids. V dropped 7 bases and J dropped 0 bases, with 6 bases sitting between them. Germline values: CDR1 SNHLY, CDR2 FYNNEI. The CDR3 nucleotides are TGTGCCAGCAAGGACAACCAAGAGACCCAGTACTTC. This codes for CASKDNQETQYF.

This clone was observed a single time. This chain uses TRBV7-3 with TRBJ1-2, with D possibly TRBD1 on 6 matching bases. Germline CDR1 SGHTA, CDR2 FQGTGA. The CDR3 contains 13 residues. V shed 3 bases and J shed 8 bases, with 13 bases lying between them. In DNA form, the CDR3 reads TGTGCCAGCAGCTTTAGTTCAGGGGAAGGCTACACCTTC. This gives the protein CASSFSSGEGYTF.

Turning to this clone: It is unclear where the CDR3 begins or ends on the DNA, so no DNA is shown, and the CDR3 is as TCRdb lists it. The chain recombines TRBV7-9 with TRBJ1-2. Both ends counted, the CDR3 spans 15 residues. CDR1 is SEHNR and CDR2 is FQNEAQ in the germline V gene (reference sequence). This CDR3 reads CASSGGVGYGSSNTF.